Presented here are 24 T cell receptor beta chains from one specimen sequenced in a study of shared clonotypes between healthy human individuals. Measured with immunoSEQ multiplex PCR; TCRdb has only the in-frame clones, and not every one. The table records about 470,000 clones, more than 75% of them present only once. The sequenced material came from PBMCs. The source of these receptors is a woman aged 40 to 50 in good health. Some clones in this sample may be carry-over from other donors' samples.

This clone occurred a few times. The chain combines TRBV4-3 with TRBJ2-3; 8 nucleotides line up with TRBD2. This CDR3 comprises 18 residues. The V gene end was trimmed by 1 base and the J gene end by 3 bases; junction bases not matched to a gene: 12. Germline CDR1 is LGHNA and CDR2 is YSLEER. The CDR3 is CASSQAASTSDLTDTQYF. DNA of the CDR3: TGCGCCAGCAGCCAAGCTGCCTCGACTAGCGATTTGACAGATACGCAGTATTTT.

The V and J genes are TRBV6-9 and TRBJ2-2, with D tentatively TRBD2 (7 bases). With 3 bases removed from V and 8 bases from J, the gap between germline ends came to 16 bases. The CDR3 consists of 15 residues. The germline V gene encodes CDR1 MNHGY and CDR2 SVAAGI. The CDR3 is CASSYSIGGGGELFF. CDR3 nucleotides: TGTGCCAGCAGTTACTCGATAGGGGGAGGGGGGGAGCTGTTTTTT.

Of note for this clone: Other DNA sequences in this specimen translate into the identical CDR3. V is TRBV18 and J is TRBJ1-1; no clear D gene. The germline CDR1 and CDR2 sequences are KGHSH and LQKENI. This CDR3 is built from 12 residues. V lost 3 bases, J lost 2 bases, and 4 bases lay in between. The CDR3 reads CASSPQNTEAFF. The CDR3 bases are TGTGCCAGCTCACCCCAAAACACTGAAGCTTTCTTT.

There are many counts of this clone. The chain joins TRBV28 to TRBJ1-3; D ambiguous. The V gene lost 5 bases and the J gene lost 2 bases, with 16 bases spanning the gap. The CDR3 runs to 16 residues. Germline CDR1 is MDHEN and CDR2 is SYDVKM. The CDR3 region has the DNA TGTGCCAGCAGTAATCACTTGCTCGGGACTGGAAACACCATATATTTT. Translation gives CASSNHLLGTGNTIYF.

This clone has a handful of counts. V usage is TRBV11-2 and J usage is TRBJ2-1; 11 positions match TRBD2. Germline V gives CDR1 SGHAT, CDR2 FQNNGV. Losses at the gene ends were 3 bases for V and 9 bases for J; bases not matched to a gene: 19. This CDR3 comprises 19 residues. CDR3 DNA: TGTGCCAGCAGCTTCAAGGGGGCCTGGGTAGCGGGAGGGCCAGGTGAGCAGTTCTTC. It translates to CASSFKGAWVAGGPGEQFF.

The chain employs TRBV19 and TRBJ1-5; TRBD1 agrees at 7 bases. This CDR3 region has 16 residues. J gave up 2 bases and V 2 bases, and 6 bases lay outside the gene matches. Per germline, CDR1 LNHDA and CDR2 SQIVND (reference sequence). The CDR3: CASSIPGQFGNQPQHF. The CDR3 nucleotides read TGTGCCAGTAGTATACCGGGACAGTTCGGCAATCAGCCCCAGCATTTT.

This rearrangement joins TRBV7-9 to TRBJ2-5; no reliable D call. Trimming cost V 1 base and J 0 bases, with 15 bases left between them. This CDR3 is built from 17 residues. Germline V lookup: CDR1 SEHNR, CDR2 FQNEAQ (reference sequence). The CDR3 DNA reads TGTGCCAGCAGCTTAGGGTGGGGTGCGACCAACCAAGAGACCCAGTACTTC. Protein sequence: CASSLGWGATNQETQYF.

The chain employs TRBV28 and TRBJ2-4, with D tentatively TRBD1 or TRBD2 (5 bases each). Trimming shortened V by 6 bases and J by 12 bases, and 9 bases separated the two germline ends. CDR1 and CDR2 (germline): MDHEN, SYDVKM. The CDR3 is made up of 10 amino acids. Written as DNA, the CDR3 is TGTGCCAGCAGCTCCGGGACTCAGTACTTC. Its translation: CASSSGTQYF.

V gene TRBV27 combines with J gene TRBJ2-2; the D is unclear. The CDR3 is 13 residues long. Germline-derived CDR1 and CDR2 are MNHEY and SMNVEV (reference sequence). Trimming removed 5 bases at V and 3 bases at J, with 7 bases between. The CDR3 is CASSHTYTGELFF. Here the CDR3 DNA reads TGTGCCAGCAGTCATACCTACACCGGGGAGCTGTTTTTT.

The chain links TRBV5-1 to TRBJ1-3, with D hard to call. Trimming cost V 4 bases and J 0 bases, with 11 bases left between them. The CDR3 sequence is 15 residues long. Germline CDR1 SGHRS, CDR2 YFSETQ. CDR3 nucleotides: TGCGCCAGCAGCCAAGCAGGATTCTCTGGAAACACCATATATTTT. Translating it yields CASSQAGFSGNTIYF.

This clone was seen more than once but under ten times. The CDR3 DNA reads TGTGCCAGTAGTATCTCGGTTAACTATGGCTACACCTTC. Its translation: CASSISVNYGYTF. V is TRBV19 and J is TRBJ1-2; D is uncertain. The CDR3 spans 13 residues. With 3 bases removed from V and 1 base from J, the gap between germline ends came to 6 bases. CDR1 is LNHDA, CDR2 SQIVND, per germline (reference sequence).

V gene TRBV9 combines with J gene TRBJ1-2; D may be TRBD1 (6 bases). Germline V gives CDR1 SGDLS, CDR2 YYNGEE. This CDR3 has 17 amino acids. The V and J ends lost 4 bases and 1 base respectively, with 20 bases between them. CDR3: CASSPPRGGALNYGYTF. The CDR3 nucleotides are TGTGCCAGCAGCCCCCCTCGTGGGGGCGCGCTTAACTATGGCTACACCTTC.

This clone was observed a few times. The chain is built from TRBV21-1 and TRBJ1-1. TRBV21-1 is annotated as a pseudogene. The CDR3 is 16 residues long. The CDR3 reads CASSKAVRNMNTEAFF. CDR3 nucleotide sequence: TGTGCCAGCAGCAAAGCCGTAAGGAACATGAACACTGAAGCTTTCTTT.

This clone was recorded a few times. The chain has TRBV7-8 and TRBJ1-6; D remains unclear. Germline V gene data show CDR1 as SGHVS and CDR2 as FQNEAQ. This CDR3 is built from 13 residues. Trimming shortened V by 1 base and J by 9 bases, and 7 bases separated the two germline ends. This CDR3 is CASSLGAGSPLHF. As DNA, the CDR3 is TGTGCCAGCAGCTTAGGGGCAGGTTCACCCCTCCACTTT. Variable domain in full (rest from reference TRBV7-8 and TRBJ1-6): GAGVSQSPRYKVAKRGQDVALRCDPISGHVSLFWYQQALGQGPEFLTYFQNEAQLDKSGLPSDRFFAERPEGSVSTLKIQRTQQEDSAVYLCASSLGAGSPLHFGNGTRLTVT.

Notes on this clone: A read error is possible here, since a much larger clone lies one base away. CDR3 region: CASSLGEYEQYF. The DNA of the CDR3 is TGTGCCAGCAGCTTAGGGGAATACGAGCAGTACTTC. The V call is TRBV5-4, the J call TRBJ2-7; D may be TRBD1 (5 bases). With 2 bases removed from V and 4 bases from J, the gap between germline ends came to 7 bases. The CDR3 is made up of 12 amino acids. Germline CDR1 SGHNT, CDR2 YYREEE (reference sequence).

The CDR3 region has the DNA TGTGCCAGCAGTGAAGCCCCCGAAGAGACCCAGTACTTC. As protein: CASSEAPEETQYF. The chain carries TRBV6-1 and TRBJ2-5; D unclear. The V end lost 0 bases, the J end lost 3 bases, and 5 bases lay between the germline ends. The CDR3 is 13 residues long. Germline V gene lookup returns CDR1 MNHNS and CDR2 SASEGT.

The chain recombines TRBV5-1 with TRBJ1-1, with D possibly being TRBD1 (6 bases). Looked up from germline, CDR1 is SGHRS and CDR2 is YFSETQ. V was pared by 2 bases and J by 2 bases, with 16 bases between. The CDR3 runs 16 residues. The CDR3 coding sequence is TGCGCCAGCAGCTTTGGGGCAGGGGCCCCAAACACTGAAGCTTTCTTT. Amino acids: CASSFGAGAPNTEAFF.

The CDR3 here is CASSSGRVSGNTIYF. The DNA of the CDR3 is TGTGCCAGCAGCTCGGGACGGGTCTCTGGAAACACCATATATTTT. This rearrangement joins TRBV6-5 to TRBJ1-3, with D possibly being TRBD1 (5 bases). The CDR3 is 15 amino acids. Trimming took off 6 bases at V and 0 bases at J, with 12 bases between the two ends. Looked up from germline, CDR1 is MNHEY and CDR2 is SVGAGI.

The V call is TRBV7-2, the J call TRBJ1-5; D is ambiguous. The CDR3 is 13 amino acids. Germline values: CDR1 SGHTA, CDR2 FQGNSA. Trimming cost V 3 bases and J 3 bases, with 6 bases left between them. CDR3: CASSFTDNQPQHF. The CDR3 DNA follows: TGTGCCAGCAGCTTCACGGACAATCAGCCCCAGCATTTT. Combining the CDR3 with reference TRBV7-2 and TRBJ1-5 gives the whole variable domain GAGVSQSPSNKVTEKGKDVELRCDPISGHTALYWYRQSLGQGLEFLIYFQGNSAPDKSGLPSDRFSAERTGGSVSTLTIQRTQQEDSAVYLCASSFTDNQPQHFGDGTRLSIL.

V is TRBV18 and J is TRBJ2-1, with 10 nucleotides matching TRBD2. CDR3 length equals 16 residues. The V and J ends lost 0 bases and 2 bases, in that order; junction bases with no gene match: 1. Germline-derived CDR1 and CDR2 are KGHSH and LQKENI. The CDR3 protein is CASSPPGLAPYNEQFF. In nucleotides, the CDR3 is TGTGCCAGCTCACCACCGGGACTAGCGCCCTACAATGAGCAGTTCTTC.

The V gene is TRBV4-1, the J gene TRBJ1-1; 7 positions agree with TRBD1. The CDR3 loop spans 20 amino acids. V was pared by 1 base and J by 3 bases, with 20 bases of the junction left unmatched. Germline V CDR1 and CDR2: MGHRA, YSYEKL. CDR3 sequence reads: CASSQASRRRQGSMYTEAFF. In DNA, the CDR3 is TGCGCCAGCAGCCAAGCTTCCCGACGCAGACAGGGAAGTATGTACACTGAAGCTTTCTTT.

This clone was recorded a few times. The chain has TRBV7-2 and TRBJ2-7; D unclear. Trimming pared 3 bases from V and 5 bases from J, leaving 14 bases between. Germline CDR1 SGHTA, CDR2 FQGNSA. The CDR3 totals 14 residues. DNA for the CDR3: TGTGCCAGCAGCTTGCGGTCAGGAATCCACGAGCAGTACTTC. It codes for CASSLRSGIHEQYF.

The chain has TRBV6-5 and TRBJ1-1, with TRBD1 matching 11 bases. The ends lost 6 bases at V and 3 bases at J; junction bases unmatched: 3. The CDR3 runs to 14 residues. Germline V gene lookup returns CDR1 MNHEY and CDR2 SVGAGI. This CDR3 reads CASRPGQGDTEAFF. CDR3 nucleotides: TGTGCCAGCAGGCCGGGACAGGGGGACACTGAAGCTTTCTTT.

The gene calls are TRBV5-1 and TRBJ2-5, with 8 bases lining up with TRBD1. In germline, CDR1 is SGHRS, CDR2 YFSETQ. V shed 4 bases and J 1 base; nucleotides not matched to a gene: 9. This CDR3 spans 16 amino acids. Written as DNA, the CDR3 is TGCGCCAGCAGCCCCGGACAGGGTGGTCCCCAAGAGACCCAGTACTTC. It yields the protein CASSPGQGGPQETQYF.